Detailed here is one T cell receptor (beta chain). The sample comes from a study of T cell changes during pregnancy in multiple sclerosis. Sequenced by immunoSEQ multiplex PCR; TCRdb stores in-frame clones only, minus some. The table includes 100,000 or so clones, 94% detected once. Germline CDR1 SGHVS, CDR2 FQNEAQ. Between the trimmed V and J ends, which lost 1 base and 4 bases, there was a span of 11 bases. The CDR3 has 14 amino acids. The chain employs TRBV7-8 and TRBJ2-7, with a possible D match to TRBD1 (5 bases). The starting material was peripheral blood, obtained after pregnancy. The sequence was collected from a female donor in good health, enrolled as a control in a pregnancy study. The CDR3 region is CASSLEGHLYEQYF. As DNA, the CDR3 is TGTGCCAGCAGCTTAGAAGGACACTTATACGAGCAGTACTTC.